This is a list of T cell receptor beta chains from one sample in a study of cytomegalovirus exposure and HLA in healthy donors. Sequencing used immunoSEQ multiplex PCR; TCRdb keeps in-frame clones, though not all of them. The sample lists fewer than 350,000 clones, about 87% seen once, with roughly 2.1% in the top ten. The specimen was PBMCs. The receptors were gathered from a woman aged 18-29 years in good health and CMV-seronegative. The CDR3 runs from the conserved cysteine through the conserved F or W. The order of the fields is CDR3 DNA, CDR3 protein, clone size, J gene, V gene, D gene. A D gene is named only where the DNA matches it firmly. The size of a clone is reported for some rows only, either as once, few or many, or as a class for expanded clones.

TGTGCTAGTGGTTCAGGGGCTGGAAACACCATATATTTT,CASGSGAGNTIYF,-,TRBJ1-3,TRBV12-5,-
TGTGCCAGCAGCGAGACAGCTAATGAAAAACTGTTTTTT,CASSETANEKLFF,-,TRBJ1-4,TRBV7-3,-
TGTGCCAGTGACGCAGGGTGGGCTAACTATGGCTACACCTTC,CASDAGWANYGYTF,-,TRBJ1-2,TRBV19,-
TGCGCCAGCAGCTTGGCCCCGACAGGGTTTTACGAGCAGTACTTC,CASSLAPTGFYEQYF,-,TRBJ2-7,TRBV5-1,TRBD1
TGTGCCAGCAGTGAACCGTCCTCGAACACCATATATTTT,CASSEPSSNTIYF,-,TRBJ1-3,TRBV6-1,-
TGTGCCAGCAGCGTAGCACTAATCTCGACTCAAGAGACCCAGTACTTC,CASSVALISTQETQYF,-,TRBJ2-5,TRBV9,-
TGTGCCAGCAGCTTAGGGAGGGACGGAAACTACGAGCAGTACTTC,CASSLGRDGNYEQYF,-,TRBJ2-7,TRBV11-3,-
TGTGCCAGCAGCCTTAGCGGGAGCCAAGAGACCCAGTACTTC,CASSLSGSQETQYF,-,TRBJ2-5,TRBV7-3,TRBD2
TGTGCCGGGGGACAGGGGACCTGGGATACGCAGTATTTT,CAGGQGTWDTQYF,-,TRBJ2-3,TRBV2,TRBD1
TGCGCCAGCAGCGCGGGACTAGCGGACTACAATGAGCAGTTCTTC,CASSAGLADYNEQFF,-,TRBJ2-1,TRBV10-1,TRBD2
TGTGCCAGCAGCTTAGCTGACAGGCCCTTTCAAGGCTACACCTTC,CASSLADRPFQGYTF,-,TRBJ1-2,TRBV7-2,-
TGTGCCAGCAGCCTGAGGGGGGGTGCGGGAAACACCATATATTTT,CASSLRGGAGNTIYF,-,TRBJ1-3,TRBV5-6,-
TGTTCCAGCAGCCCTAGGACAGCTAACTATGGCTACACCTTC,CSSSPRTANYGYTF,-,TRBJ1-2,TRBV7-9,-
TGTGCCAGCAGCTTGAGGCAGGGGGTAAGGTATGGCTACACCTTC,CASSLRQGVRYGYTF,once,TRBJ1-2,TRBV5-6,TRBD1
TGCGCCAGCAGCCAAGGCGTACCACAGAGGGAAGACGAGCAGTACTTC,CASSQGVPQREDEQYF,-,TRBJ2-7,TRBV4-1,-
TGTGCCAGTAGCTCTCGGGGGGTCCCTAGCACAGATACGCAGTATTTT,CASSSRGVPSTDTQYF,-,TRBJ2-3,TRBV19,TRBD2
TGTGCCAGCAGCTCCTCCCCCCTTCACGAGCAGTACTTC,CASSSSPLHEQYF,-,TRBJ2-7,TRBV6-5,-
TGTGCCACCATCGTACGGCTCGGTAGCGCCGGACAGTCTAGCACAGATACGCAGTATTTT,CATIVRLGSAGQSSTDTQYF,-,TRBJ2-3,TRBV27,-
TGTGCCTCCAGCGGTAGCAATCAGCCCCAGCATTTT,CASSGSNQPQHF,-,TRBJ1-5,TRBV6-6,-
TGTGCCAGCTCACCACCGAGTGACCAAGAGACCCAGTACTTC,CASSPPSDQETQYF,-,TRBJ2-5,TRBV18,-
TGTGCCAGCAGGACCGACGGGAACTATGGCTACACCTTC,CASRTDGNYGYTF,-,TRBJ1-2,TRBV6-5,-
TGCAGCGTTTGTCCTGGGACAGGGGAAAACATTCAGCACTTC,CSVCPGTGENIQHF,-,TRBJ2-4,TRBV29-1,TRBD1
TGTGCCAGCTCACCACGCGGGAACGAAGCCTACGAGCAGTACTTC,CASSPRGNEAYEQYF,-,TRBJ2-7,TRBV18,-
TGCGCCAGCAGCTTGGAGGAGGGGGCGCAAGCTTTCTTT,CASSLEEGAQAFF,-,TRBJ1-1,TRBV5-1,TRBD1
TGTGCCAGCAGTTACTCGACAGGGGGCAACTACAATGAGCAGTTCTTC,CASSYSTGGNYNEQFF,-,TRBJ2-1,TRBV6-6,TRBD1
TGCAGCGTGAAGGGACTGAGTGGCTACGAGCAGTACTTC,CSVKGLSGYEQYF,-,TRBJ2-7,TRBV29-1,-
TGTGCCAGCAGCTTAGGTCCGGCGGGGGGGCTCGCCGGGGAGCTGTTTTTT,CASSLGPAGGLAGELFF,-,TRBJ2-2,TRBV7-3,TRBD2
TGCAGCGCGACAGGGACCTCTTATGGCTACACCTTC,CSATGTSYGYTF,-,TRBJ1-2,TRBV29-1,TRBD1
TGTGCCAGCAGTCTCTGGACAGGGGGCGAAGGCTACACCTTC,CASSLWTGGEGYTF,once,TRBJ1-2,TRBV27,TRBD1
TGTGCCAGTAATGTCTTGGGCGGGGCTAGCTCCTACGAGCAGTACTTC,CASNVLGGASSYEQYF,-,TRBJ2-7,TRBV2,-
TGTGCCAGCAGCGTACTAGCGGGGGTGTTAGATACGCAGTATTTT,CASSVLAGVLDTQYF,-,TRBJ2-3,TRBV9,TRBD2
TGCAGCGTTGAGGGCCAGGGCACTGAAGCTTTCTTT,CSVEGQGTEAFF,-,TRBJ1-1,TRBV29-1,-
TGTGCCAGCAGCCTAGGAGGGGAACAAGGCTACACCTTC,CASSLGGEQGYTF,-,TRBJ1-2,TRBV6-5,-
TGTGCCAGCAGGATGGGACTACACTATGGCTACACCTTC,CASRMGLHYGYTF,-,TRBJ1-2,TRBV27,-
TGTGCCAGCAGCCTGACTAGCGGGGGGGCGTACAATGAGCAGTTCTTC,CASSLTSGGAYNEQFF,-,TRBJ2-1,TRBV7-3,TRBD2
TGTGCCACCGGGGGTCCGGACAATGAGCAGTTCTTC,CATGGPDNEQFF,-,TRBJ2-1,TRBV19,-
TGTGCCAGCAGCATGTTTCGGGGGACAGGGGGCTATGGCTACACCTTC,CASSMFRGTGGYGYTF,-,TRBJ1-2,TRBV5-4,TRBD1
TGTGCCATCAGTAGACGGACAGGAAACACTCACAATGAGCAGTTCTTC,CAISRRTGNTHNEQFF,-,TRBJ2-1,TRBV10-3,TRBD1
TGTGCCAGCAGTCGCGGGGGGGGGACTGAAGCTTTCTTT,CASSRGGGTEAFF,-,TRBJ1-1,TRBV2,-
TGTGCCATCAGTGAAGGGAGGGCTGAAGCTTTCTTT,CAISEGRAEAFF,-,TRBJ1-1,TRBV10-3,-
TGCGCCAGCAACCCCAGGACTAGCGGGGGATATGAGCAGTTCTTC,CASNPRTSGGYEQFF,-,TRBJ2-1,TRBV10-2,TRBD2
TGTGCCAGCAGTTTAGCGACAGGTAGCAATCAGCCCCAGCATTTT,CASSLATGSNQPQHF,-,TRBJ1-5,TRBV27,-
TGCAGCGTTCTAGGCAGGGGGGAGCTGAACACTGAAGCTTTCTTT,CSVLGRGELNTEAFF,-,TRBJ1-1,TRBV29-1,TRBD1
TGTGCCAGCAGCTTACCACTAGCGGGGGGGCGAGGTACAGATACGCAGTATTTT,CASSLPLAGGRGTDTQYF,-,TRBJ2-3,TRBV7-6,TRBD2
TGTGCCAGCTCACCACCGACAGGGGAGACCTACGAGCAGTACTTC,CASSPPTGETYEQYF,-,TRBJ2-7,TRBV18,TRBD1
TGCGCCAGCAGCTTTAGTCCCGGGGACTCTGGAAACACCATATATTTT,CASSFSPGDSGNTIYF,-,TRBJ1-3,TRBV5-1,-
TGCGCCAGCAGCTTGGAACTAGCGGGGGTCGCAGATACGCAGTATTTT,CASSLELAGVADTQYF,once,TRBJ2-3,TRBV5-1,TRBD2
TGTGCCTGGAGTACGTCTTTTGGGACAGGCTATCAGCCCCAGCATTTT,CAWSTSFGTGYQPQHF,-,TRBJ1-5,TRBV30,TRBD1
TGTGCTAGTGGTTTGAGCGCTAGCGGATACGAGCAGTACTTC,CASGLSASGYEQYF,-,TRBJ2-7,TRBV12-5,TRBD2
TGTGCCAGCAGCTTGAGTCGTAGGCAGGGGAAGGCCAACGTCCTGACTTTC,CASSLSRRQGKANVLTF,-,TRBJ2-6,TRBV5-5,-
TGTGCCAGCAGTCAGCTAGGGGTGTGGGAGACCCAGTACTTC,CASSQLGVWETQYF,-,TRBJ2-5,TRBV6-1,-
TGTGCCAGCAGTTCGACTAGCGGGGGGGCCGGCTGGAAGACCCAGTACTTC,CASSSTSGGAGWKTQYF,-,TRBJ2-5,TRBV27,TRBD2